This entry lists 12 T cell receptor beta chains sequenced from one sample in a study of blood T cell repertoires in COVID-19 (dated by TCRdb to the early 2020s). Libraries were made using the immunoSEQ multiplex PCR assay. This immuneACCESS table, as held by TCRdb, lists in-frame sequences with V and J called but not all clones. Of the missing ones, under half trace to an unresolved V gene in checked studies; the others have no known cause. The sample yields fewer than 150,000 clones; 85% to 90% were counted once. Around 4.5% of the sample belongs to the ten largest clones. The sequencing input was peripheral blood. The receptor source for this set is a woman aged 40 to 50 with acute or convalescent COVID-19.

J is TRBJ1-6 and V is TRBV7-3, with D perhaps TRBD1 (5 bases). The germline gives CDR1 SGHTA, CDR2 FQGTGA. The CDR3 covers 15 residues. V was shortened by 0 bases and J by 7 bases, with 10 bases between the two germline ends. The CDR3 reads CASSLTGLENSPLHF. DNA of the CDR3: TGTGCCAGCAGCTTAACGGGACTTGAGAATTCACCCCTCCACTTT.

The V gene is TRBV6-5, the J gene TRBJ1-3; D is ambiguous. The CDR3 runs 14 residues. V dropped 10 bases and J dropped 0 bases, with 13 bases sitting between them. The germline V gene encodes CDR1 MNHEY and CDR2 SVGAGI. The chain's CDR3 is CATTAGNSGNTIYF. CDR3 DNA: TGTGCCACTACGGCGGGGAACTCTGGAAACACCATATATTTT.

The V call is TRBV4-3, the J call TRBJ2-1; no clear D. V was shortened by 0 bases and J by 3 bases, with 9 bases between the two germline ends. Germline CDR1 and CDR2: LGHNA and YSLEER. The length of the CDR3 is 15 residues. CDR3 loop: CASSQDLEDYNEQFF. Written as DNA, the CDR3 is TGCGCCAGCAGCCAAGATCTAGAGGACTACAATGAGCAGTTCTTC.

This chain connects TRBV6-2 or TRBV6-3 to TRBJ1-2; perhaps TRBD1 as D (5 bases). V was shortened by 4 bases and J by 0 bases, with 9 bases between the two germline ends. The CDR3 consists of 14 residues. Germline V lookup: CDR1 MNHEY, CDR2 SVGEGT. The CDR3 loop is CASSLTASNYGYTF. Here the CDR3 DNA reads TGTGCCAGCAGTTTGACAGCCTCTAACTATGGCTACACCTTC.

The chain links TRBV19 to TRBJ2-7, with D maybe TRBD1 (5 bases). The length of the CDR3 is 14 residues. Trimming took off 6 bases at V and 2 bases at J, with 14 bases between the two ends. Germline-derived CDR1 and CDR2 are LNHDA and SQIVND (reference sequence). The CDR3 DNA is TGTGCCAGTAGCCAAGGGGCCGGGCCCTACGAGCAGTACTTC. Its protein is CASSQGAGPYEQYF.

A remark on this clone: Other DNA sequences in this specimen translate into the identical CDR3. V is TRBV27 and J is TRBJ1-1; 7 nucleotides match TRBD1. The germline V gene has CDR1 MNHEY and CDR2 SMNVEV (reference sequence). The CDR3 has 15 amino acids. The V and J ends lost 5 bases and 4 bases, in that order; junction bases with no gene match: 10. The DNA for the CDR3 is TGTGCCAGCAGTCAGGGGACAGTGAGGAGCACTGAAGCTTTCTTT. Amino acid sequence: CASSQGTVRSTEAFF.

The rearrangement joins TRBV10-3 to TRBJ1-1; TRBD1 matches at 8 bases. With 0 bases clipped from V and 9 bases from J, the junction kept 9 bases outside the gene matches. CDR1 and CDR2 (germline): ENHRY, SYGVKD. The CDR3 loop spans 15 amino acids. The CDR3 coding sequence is TGTGCCATCAGTGAGTCCCCGGACAGGGAGATACAAGCTTTCTTT. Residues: CAISESPDREIQAFF.

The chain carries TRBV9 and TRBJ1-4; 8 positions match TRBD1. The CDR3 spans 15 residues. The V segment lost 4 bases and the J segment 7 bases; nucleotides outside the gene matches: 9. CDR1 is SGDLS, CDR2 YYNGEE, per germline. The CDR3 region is CASSNDRGGGEKLFF. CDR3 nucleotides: TGTGCCAGCAGCAACGACAGGGGAGGCGGTGAAAAACTGTTTTTT.

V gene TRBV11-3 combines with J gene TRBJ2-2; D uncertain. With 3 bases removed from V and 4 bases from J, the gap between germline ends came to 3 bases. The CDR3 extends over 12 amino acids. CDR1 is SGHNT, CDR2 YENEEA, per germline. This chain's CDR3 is CASSLSTGELFF. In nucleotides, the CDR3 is TGTGCCAGCAGCTTGAGCACCGGGGAGCTGTTTTTT.

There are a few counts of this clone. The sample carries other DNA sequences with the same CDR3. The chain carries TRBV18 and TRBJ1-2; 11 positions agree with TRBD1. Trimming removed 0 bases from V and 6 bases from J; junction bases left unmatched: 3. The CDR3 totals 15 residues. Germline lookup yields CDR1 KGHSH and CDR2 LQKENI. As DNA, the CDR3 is TGTGCCAGCTCACCACCGGGACAGGGGGAACATGGCTACACCTTC. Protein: CASSPPGQGEHGYTF.

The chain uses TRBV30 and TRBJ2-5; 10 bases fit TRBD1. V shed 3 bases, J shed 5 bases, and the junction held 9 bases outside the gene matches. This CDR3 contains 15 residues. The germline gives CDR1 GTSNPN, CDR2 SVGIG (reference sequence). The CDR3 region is CAWSPGDRGVETQYF. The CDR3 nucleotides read TGTGCCTGGAGCCCCGGGGACAGGGGTGTCGAGACCCAGTACTTC.

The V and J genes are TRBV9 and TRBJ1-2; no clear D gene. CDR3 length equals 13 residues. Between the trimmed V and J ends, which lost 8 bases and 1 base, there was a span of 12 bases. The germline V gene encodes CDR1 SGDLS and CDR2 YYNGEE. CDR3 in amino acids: CASTSGFNYGYTF. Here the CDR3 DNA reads TGTGCCAGTACATCGGGATTTAACTATGGCTACACCTTC.